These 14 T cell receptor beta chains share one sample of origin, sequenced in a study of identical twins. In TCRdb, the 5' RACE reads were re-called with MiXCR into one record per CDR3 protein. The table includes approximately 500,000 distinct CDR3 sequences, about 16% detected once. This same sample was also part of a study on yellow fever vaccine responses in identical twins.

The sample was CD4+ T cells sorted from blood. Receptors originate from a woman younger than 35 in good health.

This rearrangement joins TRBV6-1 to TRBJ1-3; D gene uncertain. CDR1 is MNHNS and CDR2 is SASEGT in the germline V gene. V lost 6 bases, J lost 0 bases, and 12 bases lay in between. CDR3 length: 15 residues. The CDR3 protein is CASRHTTFSGNTIYF. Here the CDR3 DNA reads TGTGCCAGCAGACACACAACTTTCTCTGGAAACACCATATATTTT.

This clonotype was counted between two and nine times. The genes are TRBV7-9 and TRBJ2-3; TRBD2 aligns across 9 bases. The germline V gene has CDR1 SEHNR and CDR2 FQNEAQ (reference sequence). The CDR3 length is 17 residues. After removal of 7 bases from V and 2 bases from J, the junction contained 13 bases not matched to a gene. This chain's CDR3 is CASTARMGGGVTDTQYF. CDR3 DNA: TGTGCCAGCACCGCAAGGATGGGCGGGGGGGTCACAGATACGCAGTATTTT.

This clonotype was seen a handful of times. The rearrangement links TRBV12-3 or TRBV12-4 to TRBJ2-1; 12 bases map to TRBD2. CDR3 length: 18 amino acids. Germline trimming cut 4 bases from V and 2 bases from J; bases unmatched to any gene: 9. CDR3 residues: CASSSLRLAGVTYNEQFF. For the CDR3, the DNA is TGTGCCAGCAGTTCCCTTCGACTAGCGGGAGTTACCTACAATGAGCAGTTCTTC.

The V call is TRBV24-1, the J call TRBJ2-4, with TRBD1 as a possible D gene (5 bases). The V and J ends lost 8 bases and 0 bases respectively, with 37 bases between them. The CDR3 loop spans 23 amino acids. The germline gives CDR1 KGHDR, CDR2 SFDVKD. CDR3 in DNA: TGTGCCACCAACCGACTCCAATTTTTGGCCAGGGCGAAAATAGAAATAGCCAAAAACATTCAGTACTTC. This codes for CATNRLQFLARAKIEIAKNIQYF.

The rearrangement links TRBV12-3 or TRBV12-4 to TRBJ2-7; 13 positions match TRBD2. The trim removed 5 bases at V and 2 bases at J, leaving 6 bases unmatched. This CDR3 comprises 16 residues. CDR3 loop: CASSPLGLAGTYEQYF. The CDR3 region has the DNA TGTGCCAGCAGTCCCCTGGGACTAGCGGGAACCTACGAGCAGTACTTC.

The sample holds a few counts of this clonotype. CDR3 protein: CASSPRNLSGVSYNEQFF. DNA of the CDR3: TGTGCCAGCAGCCCCAGAAACCTTAGCGGGGTCTCCTACAATGAGCAGTTCTTC. This chain links TRBV11-2 with TRBJ2-1; 8 positions agree with TRBD2. This CDR3 spans 18 amino acids. J was trimmed by 0 bases and V by 5 bases; bases with no gene match: 12. Germline loops: CDR1 SGHAT, CDR2 FQNNGV.

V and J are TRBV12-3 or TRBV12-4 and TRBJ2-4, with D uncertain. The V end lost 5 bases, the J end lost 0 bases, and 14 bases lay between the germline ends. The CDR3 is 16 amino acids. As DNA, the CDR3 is TGTGCCAGCAGTCCCCCTAAAGCGCTAGCCAAAAACATTCAGTACTTC. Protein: CASSPPKALAKNIQYF.

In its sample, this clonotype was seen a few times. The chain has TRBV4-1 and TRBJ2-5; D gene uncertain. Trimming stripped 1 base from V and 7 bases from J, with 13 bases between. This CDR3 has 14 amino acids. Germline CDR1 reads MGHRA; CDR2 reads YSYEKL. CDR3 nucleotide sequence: TGCGCCAGCAGCCAAGGGACCGACCCGAGGACCCAGTACTTC. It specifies CASSQGTDPRTQYF.

The DNA for the CDR3 is TGCAGTGCCCCCACAGGGGGGACTAGCAATCAGCCCCAGCATTTT. It codes for CSAPTGGTSNQPQHF. The chain has TRBV20-1 and TRBJ1-5, with TRBD1 matching over 8 bases. After removal of 6 bases from V and 0 bases from J, the junction contained 7 bases not matched to a gene. CDR1 and CDR2 (germline): DFQATT, SNEGSKA (reference sequence). This CDR3 is 15 amino acids long.

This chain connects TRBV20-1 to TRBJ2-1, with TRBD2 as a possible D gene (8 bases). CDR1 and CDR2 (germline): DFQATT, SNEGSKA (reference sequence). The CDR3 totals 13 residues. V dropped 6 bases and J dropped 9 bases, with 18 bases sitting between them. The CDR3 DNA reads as TGCAGTGCGATCCGGGACAGCGGGGGTGAGCAGTTCTTC. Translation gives CSAIRDSGGEQFF.

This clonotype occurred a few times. Here the CDR3 DNA reads TGCGCCAGCAGCCAAGAAAGGGCCCCGGGAGACAATCAGCCCCAGCATTTT. Amino acid sequence: CASSQERAPGDNQPQHF. V and J are TRBV4-1 and TRBJ1-5; no clear D gene. Germline CDR1 reads MGHRA; CDR2 reads YSYEKL. Trimming stripped 0 bases from V and 3 bases from J, with 15 bases between. The CDR3 covers 17 residues.

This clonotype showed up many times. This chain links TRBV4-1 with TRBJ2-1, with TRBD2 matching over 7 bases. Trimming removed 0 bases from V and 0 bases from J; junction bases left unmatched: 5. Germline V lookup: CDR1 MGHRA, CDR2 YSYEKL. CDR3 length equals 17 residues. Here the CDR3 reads CASSQDAGVGSYNEQFF. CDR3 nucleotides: TGCGCCAGCAGCCAAGATGCGGGAGTTGGCTCCTACAATGAGCAGTTCTTC.

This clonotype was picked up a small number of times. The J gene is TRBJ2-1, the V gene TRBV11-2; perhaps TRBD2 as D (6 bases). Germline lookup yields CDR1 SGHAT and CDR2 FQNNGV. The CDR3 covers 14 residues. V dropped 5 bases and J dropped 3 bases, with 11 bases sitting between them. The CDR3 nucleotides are TGTGCCAGCAGCCCAGGGACTCTCTACAATGAGCAGTTCTTC. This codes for CASSPGTLYNEQFF.

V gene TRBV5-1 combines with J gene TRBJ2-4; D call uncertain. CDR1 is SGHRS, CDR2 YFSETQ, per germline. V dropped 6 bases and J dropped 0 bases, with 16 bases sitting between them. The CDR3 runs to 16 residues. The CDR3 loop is CASKKAPDLAKNIQYF. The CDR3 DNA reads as TGCGCCAGCAAAAAGGCTCCCGATCTAGCCAAAAACATTCAGTACTTC.